This T cell receptor (beta chain) came from a study of cytomegalovirus exposure and HLA in healthy donors. V lost 4 bases, J lost 5 bases, and 10 bases stayed unmatched. The CDR3 spans 15 residues. The germline CDR1 and CDR2 sequences are MNHNS and SASEGT. This PCR relied on a set of 60 Vbeta primers and 13 Jbeta primers. The data were produced by immunoSEQ multiplex PCR, yet TCRdb's version contains in-frame clones alone and is incomplete. The table lists over 95,000 clones, about 77% of them singletons. The origin of this receptor is a man between 35 and 55 years old in good health and CMV-seronegative. The chain couples TRBV6-1 to TRBJ1-2; 7 bases align to TRBD1. The sequencing sample was made of PBMCs. In DNA, the CDR3 is TGTGCCAGCAGTGTGGACAGGCGCAACGTTTATGGCTACACCTTC. This translates into CASSVDRRNVYGYTF.